Below, one T cell receptor beta chain is given with its context. Its target is not known. CDR3 length: 16 amino acids. In germline, CDR1 is MDHEN, CDR2 SYDVKM. Trimming took off 6 bases at V and 2 bases at J, with 18 bases between the two ends. This entry is derived from a study of shared clonotypes between healthy human individuals. Background on the study: Plates per donor: three CD4 naive, three CD4 memory, two CD8 naive, one CD8 memory.

Overall study results and limits: Relative to memory subsets, naive subsets generally showed larger estimated richness.

TCRdb's copy holds only in-frame clones and misses some; the assay was immunoSEQ multiplex PCR. The table records about 1.4 million clones, roughly 96% of them present only once. CD4+ cells were split into CD45RA+ naive and CD45RA-negative memory subsets. The clonotype comes from a man in his thirties or forties in good health. The chain employs TRBV28 and TRBJ2-3; D tentatively fits TRBD1 or TRBD2 (5 bases each). Sequenced sample: naive CD4+ T cells sorted from blood. The subset was: CD45RA+ positively selected. CDR3 bases: TGTGCCAGCAGCCCCGGCTGGGGGAGACCCACAGATACGCAGTATTTT. Translated: CASSPGWGRPTDTQYF. Full variable domain (remainder filled in from reference TRBV28 and TRBJ2-3): DVKVTQSSRYLVKRTGEKVFLECVQDMDHENMFWYRQDPGLGLRLIYFSYDVKMKEKGDIPEGYSVSREKKERFSLILESASTNQTSMYLCASSPGWGRPTDTQYFGPGTRLTVL.